The entry that follows covers one T cell receptor beta chain sequence. Other DNA sequences of this sample code for an identical CDR3. The CDR3 has 12 amino acids. Germline loops: CDR1 SGHTA, CDR2 FQGNSA. Trimming left V 2 bases short and J 4 bases short, with 3 bases between. The entry originates in a study of shared clonotypes between healthy human individuals. The protocol was immunoSEQ multiplex PCR, while the TCRdb copy is restricted to in-frame clones and leaves out a portion. The sample carries some 1,100,000 clones, around 82% recorded once. The clonotype comes from a man between 18 and 29 years old in good health. Some clones in this sample may be carry-over from other donors' samples. Material for sequencing was memory CD4+ T cells from PBMCs. Subset defined: CD45RA-negative fraction. The gene calls are TRBV7-2 and TRBJ2-1; D is unresolved. This chain's CDR3 is CASSLRYNEQFF. CDR3 DNA: TGTGCCAGCAGCTTACGGTACAATGAGCAGTTCTTC.